This entry features one TCR beta chain sequence. High-throughput TCR beta sequencing covered peripheral CD8+ and CD4+ T cells. The multiple sclerosis controls consisted of treatment-naive patients with relapsing-remitting disease, either stable or active. The germline V gene has CDR1 DFQATT and CDR2 SNEGSKA (reference sequence). V lost 3 bases and J 4 bases, leaving 12 bases between the germline ends. The CDR3 runs 13 residues. The sample belongs to a study of CD8 T cells in Susac syndrome. RNA totalling roughly 0.45 to 1 ug underwent reverse transcription with random hexamers. TCRdb used MiXCR to reprocess the immunoSEQ multiplex PCR reads, holding one entry per CDR3 protein. The sample holds approximately 150,000 distinct CDR3 sequences; less than 95% are singletons and the top ten take 0.08% to 0.095%.

The sequence was collected from a human donor with multiple sclerosis. The sample consisted of CD4+ T cells from PBMCs. The rearrangement links TRBV20-1 to TRBJ1-2, with no clear D. CDR3 amino acids: CSASRQRFYGYTF. CDR3 bases: TGCAGTGCTAGCCGTCAACGGTTCTATGGCTACACCTTC.